What follows is one TCR beta chain and its context. This clone was observed a handful of times. This clone's antigen is unknown. There are no base qualities to consult, and no much larger clone falls within one base. V ends up 4 bases short and J 4 bases short, with an unmatched junction base count of 13. From the cysteine through the phenylalanine, the CDR3 covers 17 amino acids. The kept DNA is CDR3 alone, 51 bases in frame from the first base. According to the germline V gene, CDR1 reads MGHDK and CDR2 reads SYGVNS. This record belongs to a study of blood T cell repertoires in COVID-19 (dated by TCRdb to 2018 to 2021). Looking at the study overall: ImmuneRACE Cohort 3 recovered participants were defined by two consecutive negative NP/OP PCR tests, healthcare professional clearance, or symptom resolution. Samples covering the acute and convalescent phases of COVID-19 were provided by collaborators in the United States, Italy and Spain. The prospective study material was composed of cDNA or gDNA derived from T cells, B-cell-depleted T cells, or PBMCs. The dataset comprised deeply sampled blood TCRbeta repertoires from subjects exposed to, actively infected with, or recovered from COVID-19. The repertoires were released in a freely available public database intended as a resource for research on the immune response to SARS-CoV-2. Samples came from the ongoing ImmuneRACE study (first 160 participants) plus 1,254 subjects from 6 global collaborators. A de-identified subject ID, COVID-19 status, age in years and sex were almost always included in the sample metadata. Where HLA class I and class II types were available, the types were taken from metadata supplied by the sample provider, not from assay-based typing. What the research found in general, with its limitations: The amount of clinical and demographic metadata varied by source and participant and was provided uncurated.

Enrolling through a virtual design, the prospective study's participants ranged in age from roughly 18 to 89 years and lived across 24 United States geographic areas. To assign participants to cohorts, the prospective study relied on clinical history that participants themselves reported in a screening survey and a study questionnaire. Mobile phlebotomists in the prospective study collected whole blood, serum and a nasopharyngeal or oropharyngeal swab from every participant. Prospective study participants could optionally give additional blood draws and questionnaires over a roughly two-month period. Prospective study blood samples were shipped either frozen or at room temperature before DNA extraction. TCRbeta CDR3 regions were amplified from genomic DNA by means of the immunoSEQ Assay, a bias-controlled multiplex PCR. Regarding the original processing steps: Within the assay, amplification of reference gene primers was used to estimate how many nucleated cells each sample contained. To quantify the absolute abundance of each unique TCRbeta CDR3 rearrangement, sequence reads were collapsed and filtered. For each sample, productive Simpson clonality was calculated as the square root of Simpson's diversity index across productive rearrangements. Held by TCRdb, this immuneACCESS table contains in-frame sequences only and omits some clones. Under half of the omission traces to an unresolved V gene where checked; the cause of the rest is unknown. From that table come the V and J calls and clone size; the DNA was used to work out D and trimming. This sample lists 300,000 to 450,000 clones; about 90% were detected once. The ten largest clones take up about 1.9% of the sample.

The sample comprised PBMCs or T cells enriched from blood (not recorded which). The origin of this receptor is a man in his forties or fifties in a cohort exposed to, infected with or recovered from COVID-19 (not recorded which). Recombination joined TRBV25-1 with TRBJ2-5; 9 middle bases align to TRBD2. The CDR3 region has the sequence CASSGLHSGSTPETQYF. The sequenced DNA: TGTGCCAGCAGTGGCCTCCATAGCGGGAGCACCCCAGAGACCCAGTACTTC.